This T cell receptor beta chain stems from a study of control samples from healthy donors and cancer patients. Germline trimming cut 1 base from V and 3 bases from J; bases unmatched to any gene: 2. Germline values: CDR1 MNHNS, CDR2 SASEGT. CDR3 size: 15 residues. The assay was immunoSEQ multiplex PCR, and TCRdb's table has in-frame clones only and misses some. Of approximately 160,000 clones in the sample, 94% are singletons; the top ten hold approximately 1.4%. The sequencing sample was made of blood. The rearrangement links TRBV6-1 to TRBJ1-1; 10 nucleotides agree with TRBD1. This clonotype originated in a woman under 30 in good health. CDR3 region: CASSEVTGGYTEAFF. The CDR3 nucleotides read TGTGCCAGCAGTGAAGTGACAGGGGGCTACACTGAAGCTTTCTTT.